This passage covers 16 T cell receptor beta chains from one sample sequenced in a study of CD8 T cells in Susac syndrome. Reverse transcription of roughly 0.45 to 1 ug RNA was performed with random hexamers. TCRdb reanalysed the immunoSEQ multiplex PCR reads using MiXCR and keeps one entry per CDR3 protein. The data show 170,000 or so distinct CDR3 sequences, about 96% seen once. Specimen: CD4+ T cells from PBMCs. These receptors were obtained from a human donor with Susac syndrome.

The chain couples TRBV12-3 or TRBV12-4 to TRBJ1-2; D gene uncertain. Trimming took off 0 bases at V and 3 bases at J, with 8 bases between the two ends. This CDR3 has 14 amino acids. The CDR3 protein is CASSLAGLHYGYTF. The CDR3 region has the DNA TGTGCCAGCAGTTTAGCTGGGCTGCACTATGGCTACACCTTC.

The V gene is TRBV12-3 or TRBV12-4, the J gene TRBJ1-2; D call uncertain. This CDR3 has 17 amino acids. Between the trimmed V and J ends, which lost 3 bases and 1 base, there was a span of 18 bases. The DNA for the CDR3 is TGTGCCAGCAGTTTGGGCAAAAGAAGCTACGATAACTATGGCTACACCTTC. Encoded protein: CASSLGKRSYDNYGYTF.

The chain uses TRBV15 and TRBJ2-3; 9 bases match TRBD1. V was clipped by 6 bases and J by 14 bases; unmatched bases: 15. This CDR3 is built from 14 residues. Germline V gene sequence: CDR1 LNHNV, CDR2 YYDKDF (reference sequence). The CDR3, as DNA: TGTGCCACCAGTAGAAGGGACCACGGGACAGGGCCGTATTTT. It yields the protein CATSRRDHGTGPYF.

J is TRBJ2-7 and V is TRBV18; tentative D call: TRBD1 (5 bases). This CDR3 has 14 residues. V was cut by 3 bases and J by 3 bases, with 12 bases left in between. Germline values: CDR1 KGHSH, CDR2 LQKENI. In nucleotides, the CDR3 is TGTGCCAGCTCACCTCGTGGACACTTCTACGAGCAGTACTTC. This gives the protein CASSPRGHFYEQYF.

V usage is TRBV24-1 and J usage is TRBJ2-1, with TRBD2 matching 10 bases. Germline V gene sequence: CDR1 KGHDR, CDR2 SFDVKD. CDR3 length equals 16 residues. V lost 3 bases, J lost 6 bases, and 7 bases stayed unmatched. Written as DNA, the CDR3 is TGTGCCACCAGTGATCCCGGAGAGCGGGGGGGCAATGAGCAGTTCTTC. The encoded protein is CATSDPGERGGNEQFF.

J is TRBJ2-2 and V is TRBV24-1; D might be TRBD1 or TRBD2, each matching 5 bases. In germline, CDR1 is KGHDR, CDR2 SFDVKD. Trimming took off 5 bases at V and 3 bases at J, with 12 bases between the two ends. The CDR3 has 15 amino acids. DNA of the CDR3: TGTGCCACCAGTGTAGTGGGACCGGACACCGGGGAGCTGTTTTTT. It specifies CATSVVGPDTGELFF.

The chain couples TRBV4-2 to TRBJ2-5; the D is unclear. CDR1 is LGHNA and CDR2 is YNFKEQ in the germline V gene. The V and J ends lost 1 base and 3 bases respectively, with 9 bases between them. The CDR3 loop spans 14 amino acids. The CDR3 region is CASSQGTVEETQYF. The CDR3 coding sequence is TGTGCCAGCAGCCAAGGGACGGTAGAAGAGACCCAGTACTTC.

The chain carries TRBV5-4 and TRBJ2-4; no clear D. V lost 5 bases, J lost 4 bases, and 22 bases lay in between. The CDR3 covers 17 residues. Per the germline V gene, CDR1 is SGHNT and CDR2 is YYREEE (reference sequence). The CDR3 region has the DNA TGTGCCAGCAGTTCCATGTTGGCGAAGGAAGGGAAAAACATTCAGTACTTC. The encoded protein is CASSSMLAKEGKNIQYF.

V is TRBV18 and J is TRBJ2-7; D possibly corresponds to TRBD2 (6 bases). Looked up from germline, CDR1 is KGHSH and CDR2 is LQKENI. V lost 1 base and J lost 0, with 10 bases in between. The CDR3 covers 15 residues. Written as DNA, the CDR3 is TGTGCCAGCTCACCACAGGGACTCAGCTCCTACGAGCAGTACTTC. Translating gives CASSPQGLSSYEQYF. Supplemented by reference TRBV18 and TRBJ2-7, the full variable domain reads NAGVMQNPRHLVRRRGQEARLRCSPMKGHSHVYWYRQLPEEGLKFMVYLQKENIIDESGMPKERFSAEFPKEGPSILRIQQVVRGDSAAYFCASSPQGLSSYEQYFGPGTRLTVT.

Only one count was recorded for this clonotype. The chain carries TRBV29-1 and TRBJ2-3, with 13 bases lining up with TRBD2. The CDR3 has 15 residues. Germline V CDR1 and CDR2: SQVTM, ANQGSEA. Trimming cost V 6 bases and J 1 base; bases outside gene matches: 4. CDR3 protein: CSVAGTSGGTDTQYF. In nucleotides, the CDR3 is TGCAGCGTGGCCGGGACTAGCGGGGGCACAGATACGCAGTATTTT.

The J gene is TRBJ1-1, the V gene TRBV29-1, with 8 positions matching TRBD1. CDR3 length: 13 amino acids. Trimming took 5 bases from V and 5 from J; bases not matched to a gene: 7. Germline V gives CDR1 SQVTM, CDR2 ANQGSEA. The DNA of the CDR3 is TGCAGCGTTTCGACAGGGGTGGGAACTGAAGCTTTCTTT. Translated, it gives CSVSTGVGTEAFF.

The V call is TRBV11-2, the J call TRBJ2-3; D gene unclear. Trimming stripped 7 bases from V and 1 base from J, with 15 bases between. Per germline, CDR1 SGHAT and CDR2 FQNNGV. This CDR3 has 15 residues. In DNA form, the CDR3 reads TGTGCCAGCACTACTACTCCGATCCGCACAGATACGCAGTATTTT. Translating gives CASTTTPIRTDTQYF.

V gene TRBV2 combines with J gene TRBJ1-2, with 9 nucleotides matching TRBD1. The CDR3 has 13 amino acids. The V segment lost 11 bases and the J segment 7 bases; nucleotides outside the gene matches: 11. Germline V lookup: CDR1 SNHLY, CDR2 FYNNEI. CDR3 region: CASAGQGRGGYTF. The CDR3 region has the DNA TGTGCCTCAGCTGGACAGGGGCGCGGTGGCTACACCTTC.

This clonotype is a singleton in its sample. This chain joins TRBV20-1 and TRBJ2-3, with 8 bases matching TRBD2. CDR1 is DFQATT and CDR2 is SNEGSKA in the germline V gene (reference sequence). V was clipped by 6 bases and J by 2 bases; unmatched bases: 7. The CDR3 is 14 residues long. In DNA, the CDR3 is TGCAGTGCCTCCCCACTAGCGGTCACAGATACGCAGTATTTT. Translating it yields CSASPLAVTDTQYF.

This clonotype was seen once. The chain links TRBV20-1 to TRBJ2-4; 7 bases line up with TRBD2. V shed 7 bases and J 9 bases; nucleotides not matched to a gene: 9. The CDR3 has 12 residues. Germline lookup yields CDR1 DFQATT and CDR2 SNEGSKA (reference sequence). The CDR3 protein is CSGREGLTIQYF. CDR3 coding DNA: TGCAGTGGCAGGGAGGGCCTGACCATTCAGTACTTC.

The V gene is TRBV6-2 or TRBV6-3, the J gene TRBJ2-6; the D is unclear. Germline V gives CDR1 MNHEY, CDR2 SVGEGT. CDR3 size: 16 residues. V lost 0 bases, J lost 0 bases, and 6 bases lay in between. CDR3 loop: CASSYSGVSGANVLTF. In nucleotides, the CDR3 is TGTGCCAGCAGTTACTCTGGGGTCTCTGGGGCCAACGTCCTGACTTTC.